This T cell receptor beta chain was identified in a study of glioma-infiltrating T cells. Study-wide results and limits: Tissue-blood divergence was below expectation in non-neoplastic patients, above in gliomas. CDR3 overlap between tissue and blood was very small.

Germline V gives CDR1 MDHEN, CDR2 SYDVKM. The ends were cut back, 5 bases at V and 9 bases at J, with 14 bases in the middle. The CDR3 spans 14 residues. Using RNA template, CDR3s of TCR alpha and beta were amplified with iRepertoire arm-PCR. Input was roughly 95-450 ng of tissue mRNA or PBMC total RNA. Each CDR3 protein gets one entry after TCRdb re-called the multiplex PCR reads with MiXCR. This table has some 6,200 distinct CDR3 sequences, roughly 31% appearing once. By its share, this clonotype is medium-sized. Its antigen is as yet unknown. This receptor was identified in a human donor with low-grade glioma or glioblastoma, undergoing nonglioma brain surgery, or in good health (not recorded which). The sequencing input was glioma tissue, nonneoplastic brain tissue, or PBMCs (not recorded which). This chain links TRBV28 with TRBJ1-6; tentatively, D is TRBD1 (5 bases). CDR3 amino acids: CASSATEVSSPLHF. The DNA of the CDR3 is TGTGCCAGCAGTGCGACAGAGGTCTCTTCACCCCTCCACTTT.